This entry lists 7 T cell receptor beta chains sequenced from one sample in a study of T cell repertoires in cytomegalovirus infection. TCRdb reprocessed the reads with MiXCR, giving one entry per CDR3 protein. The data contain 250,000 to 300,000 distinct CDR3 sequences, 20% to 25% of them singletons. Antigens of these TCRs are unknown. Sequencing was performed on cultured PBMCs, taken from culture after CMV antigen stimulation. These receptors came from a human donor in good health (CMV status not recorded). Some clones in this sample may be carry-over from other donors' samples.

This clonotype was seen ten or more times. The chain recombines TRBV12-3 or TRBV12-4 with TRBJ2-3; D is unresolved. The CDR3 covers 13 residues. V gave up 1 base and J gave up 4 bases, with 6 bases separating them. CDR3 sequence reads: CASSLVPPDTQYF. In nucleotides, the CDR3 is TGTGCCAGCAGTTTAGTCCCCCCAGATACGCAGTATTTT.

This clonotype was counted many times. The V and J genes are TRBV7-2 and TRBJ2-1, with TRBD2 as a possible D gene (6 bases). Trimming shortened V by 7 bases and J by 6 bases, and 13 bases separated the two germline ends. Germline V gene sequence: CDR1 SGHTA, CDR2 FQGNSA. The length of the CDR3 is 13 residues. The CDR3 protein is CASKTREFNEQFF. CDR3 DNA sequence: TGTGCCAGCAAGACTAGGGAGTTCAATGAGCAGTTCTTC.

This sequence joins TRBV12-3 or TRBV12-4 and TRBJ2-1; D is uncertain. The CDR3 sequence is 16 residues long. Deletions cut 0 bases from V and 2 bases from J, with 11 bases between. CDR3 bases: TGTGCCAGCAGTTTAGCGCACACTTTGGCCTACAATGAGCAGTTCTTC. Translated, it gives CASSLAHTLAYNEQFF.

The chain recombines TRBV24-1 with TRBJ1-1; 7 bases fit TRBD1. This CDR3 has 14 residues. V lost 6 bases and J lost 0; bases outside the gene matches: 3. Germline V gene lookup returns CDR1 KGHDR and CDR2 SFDVKD. The CDR3 region has the DNA TGTGCCACCAGTCCGGGACAGATGAACACTGAAGCTTTCTTT. This sequence encodes CATSPGQMNTEAFF.

This clonotype was counted only a few times. J is TRBJ2-3 and V is TRBV20-1; 9 positions match TRBD1. Per the germline V gene, CDR1 is DFQATT and CDR2 is SNEGSKA (reference sequence). Unmatched junction bases numbered 6, after V lost 5 bases and J lost 6 bases. This CDR3 spans 13 amino acids. The CDR3 here is CSAPRTGADTQYF. Written as DNA, the CDR3 is TGCAGTGCTCCACGGACAGGGGCCGATACGCAGTATTTT.

This clonotype was detected a few times. The chain is built from TRBV6-2 or TRBV6-3 and TRBJ1-2; possibly TRBD1 for D (6 bases). From germline, CDR1 is MNHEY and CDR2 SVGEGT. This CDR3 has 19 amino acids. V lost 0 bases and J 3 bases, leaving 23 bases between the germline ends. Written as DNA, the CDR3 is TGTGCCAGCAGTTACTCGATCCCCGGGACACCGTATCCCGACTATGGCTACACCTTC. Translated, it gives CASSYSIPGTPYPDYGYTF.

The rearrangement links TRBV23-1 to TRBJ2-1; D tentatively fits TRBD1 or TRBD2 (6 bases each). TRBV23-1 has ORF status, its function being uncertain. Trimming cost V 3 bases and J 0 bases, with 15 bases left between them. The CDR3 totals 17 residues. CDR3 DNA: TGCGCCAGCAGTCACCATGGCGGGACAAGCTCCTACAATGAGCAGTTCTTC. Protein: CASSHHGGTSSYNEQFF.